This TCR beta chain was obtained from a study of cytomegalovirus exposure and HLA in healthy donors. Across the study: The approximately 670 first-cohort repertoires and the approximately 110 validation repertoires shared the same platform, a later analysis reported.

Produced via immunoSEQ multiplex PCR; TCRdb's table is partial and in-frame only. Among approximately 260,000 clones listed, roughly 85% were seen once. The CDR3 is 14 amino acids. Germline CDR1 reads SGHVS; CDR2 reads FNYEAQ. V lost 1 base and J lost 6; bases outside the gene matches: 4. Broader study findings: Cytomegalovirus association was assigned to about 150 TCR beta chains. Most TCR sequences showed up rarely, but some public TCRs showed up in many donors.

Notes on this clone: Its antigen is unknown.

The source of this sequence is a woman aged 18-29 years in good health and CMV-seronegative. The chain links TRBV7-6 to TRBJ2-7; 9 bases line up with TRBD1. Sequencing used PBMCs. CDR3 in DNA: TGTGCCAGCAGCTTAGTACAGGGGGCACTCGAGCAGTACTTC. Protein product: CASSLVQGALEQYF. The variable domain in full, with the rest retrieved from reference TRBV7-6 and TRBJ2-7, is GAGVSQSPRYKVTKRGQDVALRCDPISGHVSLYWYRQALGQGPEFLTYFNYEAQQDKSGLPNDRFSAERPEGSISTLTIQRTEQRDSAMYRCASSLVQGALEQYFGPGTRLTVT.